The T cell receptor beta chain described here comes from a study of blood T cell repertoires in COVID-19. Study context: Collection of acute and convalescent COVID-19 samples took place in the United States, Italy and Spain.

Participant ages covered about 18 to 89 years across around 22 US areas. Donors of Cohort 3 who recovered were those that had two negative PCRs, clearance, or symptom resolution. The CDR3 consists of 17 residues. In germline, CDR1 is KGHSH, CDR2 LQKENI. V dropped 1 base and J dropped 2; count of bases not matched to a gene: 4. Per the authors' pipeline: Estimated nucleated cell counts came from reference gene primer amplification. TCRdb's table, derived via immunoSEQ multiplex PCR, lists solely in-frame clones and lacks some. That table supplies the V and J calls and clone size; D and trimming were determined from the DNA. The data show about 370,000 clones, 85% to 90% seen once.

Sequencing was carried out using PBMCs or T cells enriched from blood (not recorded which). This chain links TRBV18 with TRBJ2-3; TRBD2 agrees at 12 bases. This clonotype was obtained from a man aged 18 to 30 who had recovered from COVID-19. The CDR3 DNA follows: TGTGCCAGCTCACCACTCGGGACTAGCGGGTCCACAGATACGCAGTATTTT. Translating gives CASSPLGTSGSTDTQYF. The entire variable domain, with the rest obtained from reference TRBV18 and TRBJ2-3, is as follows: NAGVMQNPRHLVRRRGQEARLRCSPMKGHSHVYWYRQLPEEGLKFMVYLQKENIIDESGMPKERFSAEFPKEGPSILRIQQVVRGDSAAYFCASSPLGTSGSTDTQYFGPGTRLTVL.